This record looks at one TCR beta chain sequence and its context. The sample is drawn from a study of blood T cell repertoires in COVID-19. Study summary: From the United States, Italy and Spain came samples of acute and convalescent COVID-19. The analysed material was cDNA or gDNA that came from T cells, B-cell-depleted T cells, or PBMCs.

There are 16 residues in the CDR3. Trimming stripped 4 bases from V and 3 bases from J, with 19 bases between. CDR1 GTSNPN and CDR2 SVGIG come from the germline V gene (reference sequence). Per the study methods: Nucleated cell counts were estimated from reference gene primer amplification. Libraries were prepared by immunoSEQ multiplex PCR; TCRdb keeps only in-frame clonotypes and omits some of them. V and J calls and clone size are as listed in that table; D and trimming were resolved from the DNA. The sample holds 90,000 to 120,000 clones, more than 80% seen once. The chain joins TRBV30 to TRBJ2-1, with D possibly matching TRBD2 (6 bases). This clonotype was obtained from a man between 40 and 49 years old with active or convalescent COVID-19. Sequenced input: peripheral blood. The CDR3 nucleotides are TGTGCCTGGACATCCCCAACCTGGCGGGGCTACAATGAGCAGTTCTTC. Amino acids: CAWTSPTWRGYNEQFF.